Shown below are 2 T cell receptor beta chains from a single sample sequenced in a study of glioma-infiltrating T cells (dated by TCRdb to the mid-2010s). TCRdb shows the sequencer as Illumina MiSeq. The iRepertoire nested amplicon-rescue multiplex PCR (arm-PCR) platform was used to amplify TCR alpha and beta CDR3 regions from RNA. Starting from the raw public reads, TCRdb applied fastp trimming at Q25, assembled clones with MiXCR and retained in-frame beta chains. Each entry is one CDR3 protein sequence, shown with its most common DNA and genes. In this sample the table shows about 180,000 distinct CDR3 sequences, more than 35% of which occur a single time. The ten largest clonotypes hold over 4% of the sample. The sequenced sample was glioma tissue, nonneoplastic brain tissue, or PBMCs (not recorded which). The source is a human donor with low-grade glioma or glioblastoma, undergoing nonglioma brain surgery, or in good health (not recorded which).

This clonotype was picked up one time. This chain links TRBV5-6 with TRBJ2-7, with D uncertain. The CDR3 has 15 amino acids. CDR1 SGHDT and CDR2 YYEEEE come from the germline V gene. V was cut by 4 bases and J by 3 bases, with 17 bases left in between. CDR3 DNA sequence: TGTGCCAGCAGCCCAATGCACCGAAAGGTCTACGAGCAGTACTTC. This codes for CASSPMHRKVYEQYF.

Ten or more counts support this clonotype. V gene TRBV27 combines with J gene TRBJ2-7; 7 positions agree with TRBD2. V trimming: 6 bases; J trimming: 3 bases; junction bases outside the gene matches: 11. Germline V lookup: CDR1 MNHEY, CDR2 SMNVEV (reference sequence). This CDR3 is built from 15 residues. The chain's CDR3 is CASSGGTGNVYEQYF. The DNA of the CDR3 is TGTGCCAGCAGCGGGGGGACGGGGAATGTCTACGAGCAGTACTTC.